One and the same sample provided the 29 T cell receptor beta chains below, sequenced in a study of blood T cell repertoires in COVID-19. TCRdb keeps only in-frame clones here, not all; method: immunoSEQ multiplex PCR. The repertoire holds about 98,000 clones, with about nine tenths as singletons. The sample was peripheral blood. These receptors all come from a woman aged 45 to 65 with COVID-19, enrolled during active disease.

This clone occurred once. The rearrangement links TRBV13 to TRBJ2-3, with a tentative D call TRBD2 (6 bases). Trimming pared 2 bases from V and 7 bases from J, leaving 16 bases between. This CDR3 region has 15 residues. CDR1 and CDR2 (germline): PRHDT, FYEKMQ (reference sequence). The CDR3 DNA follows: TGTGCCAGCAGCTTAAGCCGGAAAGGGGACTATACGCAGTATTTT. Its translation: CASSLSRKGDYTQYF.

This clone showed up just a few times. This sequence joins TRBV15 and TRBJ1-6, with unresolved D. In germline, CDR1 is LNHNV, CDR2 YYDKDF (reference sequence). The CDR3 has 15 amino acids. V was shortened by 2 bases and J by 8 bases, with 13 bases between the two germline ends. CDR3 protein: CATSRRSPGDSPLHF. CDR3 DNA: TGTGCCACCAGCAGAAGAAGCCCCGGTGATTCACCCCTCCACTTT. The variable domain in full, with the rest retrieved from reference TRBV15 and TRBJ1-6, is DAMVIQNPRYQVTQFGKPVTLSCSQTLNHNVMYWYQQKSSQAPKLLFHYYDKDFNNEADTPDNFQSRRPNTSFCFLDIRSPGLGDTAMYLCATSRRSPGDSPLHFGNGTRLTVT.

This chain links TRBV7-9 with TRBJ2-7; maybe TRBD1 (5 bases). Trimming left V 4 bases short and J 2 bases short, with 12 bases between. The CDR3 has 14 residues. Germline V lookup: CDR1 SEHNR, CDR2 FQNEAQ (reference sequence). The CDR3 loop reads CASSWRQRPYEQYV. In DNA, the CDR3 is TGTGCCAGCAGCTGGAGACAGCGTCCCTACGAGCAGTACGTC.

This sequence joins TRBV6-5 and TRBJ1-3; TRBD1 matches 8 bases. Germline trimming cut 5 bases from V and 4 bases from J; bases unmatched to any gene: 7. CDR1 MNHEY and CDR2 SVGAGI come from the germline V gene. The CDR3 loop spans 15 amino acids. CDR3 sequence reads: CASSHLTGEGNTIYF. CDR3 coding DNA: TGTGCCAGCAGTCACCTGACAGGGGAGGGAAACACCATATATTTT.

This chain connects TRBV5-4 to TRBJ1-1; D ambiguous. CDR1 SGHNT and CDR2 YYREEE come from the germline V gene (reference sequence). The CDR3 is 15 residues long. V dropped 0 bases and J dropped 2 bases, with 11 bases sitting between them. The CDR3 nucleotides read TGTGCCAGCAGCTTGGGTTCAGGACTAAACACTGAAGCTTTCTTT. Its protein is CASSLGSGLNTEAFF.

CDR3: CASSLSGVQETQYF. CDR3 DNA: TGTGCCAGCAGCCTTAGCGGGGTGCAAGAGACCCAGTACTTC. The chain carries TRBV7-2 and TRBJ2-5; 8 bases are a match to TRBD2. Germline-derived CDR1 and CDR2 are SGHTA and FQGNSA. Unmatched junction bases numbered 4, after V lost 5 bases and J lost 2 bases. The CDR3 has 14 amino acids.

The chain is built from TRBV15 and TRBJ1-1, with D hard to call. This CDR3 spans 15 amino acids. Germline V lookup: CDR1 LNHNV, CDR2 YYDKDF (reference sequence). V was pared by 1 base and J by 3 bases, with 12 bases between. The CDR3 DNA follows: TGTGCCACCAGCAGAGCCGTGAGGGCACACACTGAAGCTTTCTTT. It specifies CATSRAVRAHTEAFF. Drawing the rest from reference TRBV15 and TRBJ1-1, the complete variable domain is DAMVIQNPRYQVTQFGKPVTLSCSQTLNHNVMYWYQQKSSQAPKLLFHYYDKDFNNEADTPDNFQSRRPNTSFCFLDIRSPGLGDTAMYLCATSRAVRAHTEAFFGQGTRLTVV.

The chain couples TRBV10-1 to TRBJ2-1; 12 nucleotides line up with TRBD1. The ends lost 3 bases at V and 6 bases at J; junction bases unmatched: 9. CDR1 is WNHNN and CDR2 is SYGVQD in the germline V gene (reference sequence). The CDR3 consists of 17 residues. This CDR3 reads CASSEGPGQGARNEQFF. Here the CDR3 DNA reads TGCGCCAGCAGTGAAGGGCCGGGACAGGGGGCGCGCAATGAGCAGTTCTTC.

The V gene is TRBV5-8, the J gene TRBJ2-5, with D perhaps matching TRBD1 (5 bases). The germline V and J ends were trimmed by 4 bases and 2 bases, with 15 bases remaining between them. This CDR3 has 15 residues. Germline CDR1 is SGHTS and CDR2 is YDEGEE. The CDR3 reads CASSPRTSRQETQYF. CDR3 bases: TGTGCCAGCAGCCCCCGGACATCCCGACAAGAGACCCAGTACTTC.

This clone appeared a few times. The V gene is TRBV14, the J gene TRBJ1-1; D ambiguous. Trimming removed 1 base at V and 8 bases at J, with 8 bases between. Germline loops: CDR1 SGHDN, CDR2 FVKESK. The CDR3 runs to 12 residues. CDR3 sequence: CASSQVKSEAFF. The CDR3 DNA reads TGTGCCAGCAGCCAAGTAAAGAGCGAAGCTTTCTTT.

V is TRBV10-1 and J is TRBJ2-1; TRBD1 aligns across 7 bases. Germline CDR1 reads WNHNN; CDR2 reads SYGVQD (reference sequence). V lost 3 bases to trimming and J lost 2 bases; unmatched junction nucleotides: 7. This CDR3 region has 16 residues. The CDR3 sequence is CASSEGNRGTYNEQFF. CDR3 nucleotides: TGCGCCAGCAGTGAAGGTAACAGGGGCACCTACAATGAGCAGTTCTTC.

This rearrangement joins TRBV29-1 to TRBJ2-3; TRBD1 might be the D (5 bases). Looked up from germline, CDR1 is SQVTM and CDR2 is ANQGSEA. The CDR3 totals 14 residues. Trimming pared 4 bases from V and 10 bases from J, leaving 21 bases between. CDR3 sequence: CSVVILRREGAQYF. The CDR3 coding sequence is TGCAGCGTTGTGATCCTTCGCAGGGAAGGTGCGCAGTATTTT.

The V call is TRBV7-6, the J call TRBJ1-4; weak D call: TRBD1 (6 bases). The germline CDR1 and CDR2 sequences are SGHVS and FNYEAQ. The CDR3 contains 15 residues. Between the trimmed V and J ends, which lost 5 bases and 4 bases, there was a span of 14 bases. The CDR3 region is CASSPRTDINEKLFF. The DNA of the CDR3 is TGTGCCAGCAGCCCCAGGACAGATATTAATGAAAAACTGTTTTTT.

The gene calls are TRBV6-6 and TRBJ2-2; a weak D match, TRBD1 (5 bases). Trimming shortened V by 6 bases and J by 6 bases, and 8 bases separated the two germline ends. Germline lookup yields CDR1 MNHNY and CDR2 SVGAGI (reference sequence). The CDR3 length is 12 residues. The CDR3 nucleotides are TGTGCCAGCAGGCAAGGGGCCGGGGAGCTGTTTTTT. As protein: CASRQGAGELFF.

CDR3 in amino acids: CASSVADSLQETQYF. The CDR3 bases are TGTGCCAGCAGCGTAGCGGACAGTTTACAAGAGACCCAGTACTTC. This chain uses TRBV9 with TRBJ2-5; the D gene is possibly TRBD1 (6 bases). Germline V CDR1 and CDR2: SGDLS, YYNGEE. V lost 0 bases to trimming and J lost 2 bases, with 11 bases between them. CDR3 length: 15 residues.

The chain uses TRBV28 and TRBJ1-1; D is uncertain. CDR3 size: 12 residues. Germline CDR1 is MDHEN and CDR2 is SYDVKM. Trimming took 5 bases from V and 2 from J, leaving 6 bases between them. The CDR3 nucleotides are TGTGCCAGCAGTCGTTCCAACACTGAAGCTTTCTTT. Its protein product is CASSRSNTEAFF. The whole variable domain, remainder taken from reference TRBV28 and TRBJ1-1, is DVKVTQSSRYLVKRTGEKVFLECVQDMDHENMFWYRQDPGLGLRLIYFSYDVKMKEKGDIPEGYSVSREKKERFSLILESASTNQTSMYLCASSRSNTEAFFGQGTRLTVV.

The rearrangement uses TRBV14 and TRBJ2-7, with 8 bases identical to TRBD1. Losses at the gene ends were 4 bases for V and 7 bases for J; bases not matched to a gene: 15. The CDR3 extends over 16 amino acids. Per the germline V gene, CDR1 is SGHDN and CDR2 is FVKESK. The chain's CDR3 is CASSPGSRTGFPEQYF. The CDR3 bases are TGTGCCAGCAGCCCTGGGTCCAGGACAGGGTTTCCGGAGCAGTACTTC. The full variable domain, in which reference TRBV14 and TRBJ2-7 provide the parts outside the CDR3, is EAGVTQFPSHSVIEKGQTVTLRCDPISGHDNLYWYRRVMGKEIKFLLHFVKESKQDESGMPNNRFLAERTGGTYSTLKVQPAELEDSGVYFCASSPGSRTGFPEQYFGPGTRLTVT.

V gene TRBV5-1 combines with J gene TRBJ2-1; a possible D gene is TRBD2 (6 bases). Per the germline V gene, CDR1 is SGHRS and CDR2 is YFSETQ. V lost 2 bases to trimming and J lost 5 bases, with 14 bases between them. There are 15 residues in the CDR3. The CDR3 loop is CASSFGGPGNNEQFF. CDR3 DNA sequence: TGCGCCAGCAGCTTTGGAGGGCCCGGGAACAATGAGCAGTTCTTC.

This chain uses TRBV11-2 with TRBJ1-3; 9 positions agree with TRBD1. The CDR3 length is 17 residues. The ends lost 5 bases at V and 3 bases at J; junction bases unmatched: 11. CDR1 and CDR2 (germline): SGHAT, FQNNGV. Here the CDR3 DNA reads TGTGCCAGCAGCCTCGATGGACAGGGGATTTATGGAAACACCATATATTTT. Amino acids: CASSLDGQGIYGNTIYF.

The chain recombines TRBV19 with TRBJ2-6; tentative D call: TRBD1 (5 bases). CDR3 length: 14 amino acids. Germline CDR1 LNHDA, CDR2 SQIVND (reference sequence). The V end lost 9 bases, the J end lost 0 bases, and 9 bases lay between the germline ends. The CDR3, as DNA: TGTGCCAGCGGACATCTCTCTGGGGCCAACGTCCTGACTTTC. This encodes CASGHLSGANVLTF.

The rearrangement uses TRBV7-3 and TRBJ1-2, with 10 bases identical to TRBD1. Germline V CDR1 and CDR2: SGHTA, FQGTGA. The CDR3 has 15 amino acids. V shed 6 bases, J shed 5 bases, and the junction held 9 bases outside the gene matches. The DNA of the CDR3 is TGTGCCAGCAGTTCGGGACAGGGGCAGGCTTATGGCTACACCTTC. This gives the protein CASSSGQGQAYGYTF.

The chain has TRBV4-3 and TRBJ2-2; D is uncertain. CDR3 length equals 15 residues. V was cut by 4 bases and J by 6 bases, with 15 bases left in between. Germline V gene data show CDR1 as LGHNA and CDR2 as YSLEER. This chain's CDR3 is CASSPTHSLSGELFF. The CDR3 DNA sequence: TGCGCCAGCAGCCCTACGCACAGTCTCTCCGGGGAGCTGTTTTTT.

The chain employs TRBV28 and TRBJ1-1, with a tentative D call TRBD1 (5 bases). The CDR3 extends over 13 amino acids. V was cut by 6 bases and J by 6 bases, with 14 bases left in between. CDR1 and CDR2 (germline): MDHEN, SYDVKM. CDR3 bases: TGTGCCAGCAGCCGTAATCGGGGGGCTGAAGCTTTCTTT. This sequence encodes CASSRNRGAEAFF. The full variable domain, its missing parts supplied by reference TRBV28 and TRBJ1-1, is DVKVTQSSRYLVKRTGEKVFLECVQDMDHENMFWYRQDPGLGLRLIYFSYDVKMKEKGDIPEGYSVSREKKERFSLILESASTNQTSMYLCASSRNRGAEAFFGQGTRLTVV.

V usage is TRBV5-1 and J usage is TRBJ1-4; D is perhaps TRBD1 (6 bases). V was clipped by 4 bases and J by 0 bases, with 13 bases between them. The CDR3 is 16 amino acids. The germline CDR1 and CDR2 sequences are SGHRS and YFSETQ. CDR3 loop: CASSPGTFATNEKLFF. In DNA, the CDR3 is TGCGCCAGCAGCCCCGGGACATTCGCAACTAATGAAAAACTGTTTTTT.

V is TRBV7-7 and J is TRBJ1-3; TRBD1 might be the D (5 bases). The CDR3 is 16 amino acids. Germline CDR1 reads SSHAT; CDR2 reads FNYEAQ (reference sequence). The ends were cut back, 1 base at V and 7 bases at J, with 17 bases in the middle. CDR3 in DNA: TGTGCCAGCAGCTTAGGGGGCCTTGGGGCAAGGAACACCATATATTTT. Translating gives CASSLGGLGARNTIYF.

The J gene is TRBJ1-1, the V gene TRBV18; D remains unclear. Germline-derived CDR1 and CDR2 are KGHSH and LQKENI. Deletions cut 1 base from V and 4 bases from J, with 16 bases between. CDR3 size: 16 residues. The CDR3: CASSPREGLDSTEAFF. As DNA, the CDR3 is TGTGCCAGCTCACCACGAGAAGGTCTGGACTCCACTGAAGCTTTCTTT.

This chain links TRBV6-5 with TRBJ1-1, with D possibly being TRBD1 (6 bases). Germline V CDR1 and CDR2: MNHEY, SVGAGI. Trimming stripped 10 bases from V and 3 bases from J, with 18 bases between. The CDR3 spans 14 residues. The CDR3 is CATQSRTAYTEAFF. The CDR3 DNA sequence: TGTGCCACCCAGTCCCGGACAGCGTACACTGAAGCTTTCTTT.

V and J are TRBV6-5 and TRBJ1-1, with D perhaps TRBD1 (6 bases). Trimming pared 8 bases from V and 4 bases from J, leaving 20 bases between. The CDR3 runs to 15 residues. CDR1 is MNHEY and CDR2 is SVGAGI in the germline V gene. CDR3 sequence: CASLKKGGPPTEAFF. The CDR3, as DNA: TGTGCCAGCCTGAAAAAGGGGGGGCCTCCCACTGAAGCTTTCTTT.

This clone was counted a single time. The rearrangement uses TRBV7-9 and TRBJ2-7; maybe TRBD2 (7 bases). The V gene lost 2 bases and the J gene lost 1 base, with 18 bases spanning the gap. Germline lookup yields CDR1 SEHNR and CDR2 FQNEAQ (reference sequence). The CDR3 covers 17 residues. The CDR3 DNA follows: TGTGCCAGCAGCTTACCCCCCTCCGGGGGGCCTTCCTACGAGCAGTACGTC. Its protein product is CASSLPPSGGPSYEQYV.